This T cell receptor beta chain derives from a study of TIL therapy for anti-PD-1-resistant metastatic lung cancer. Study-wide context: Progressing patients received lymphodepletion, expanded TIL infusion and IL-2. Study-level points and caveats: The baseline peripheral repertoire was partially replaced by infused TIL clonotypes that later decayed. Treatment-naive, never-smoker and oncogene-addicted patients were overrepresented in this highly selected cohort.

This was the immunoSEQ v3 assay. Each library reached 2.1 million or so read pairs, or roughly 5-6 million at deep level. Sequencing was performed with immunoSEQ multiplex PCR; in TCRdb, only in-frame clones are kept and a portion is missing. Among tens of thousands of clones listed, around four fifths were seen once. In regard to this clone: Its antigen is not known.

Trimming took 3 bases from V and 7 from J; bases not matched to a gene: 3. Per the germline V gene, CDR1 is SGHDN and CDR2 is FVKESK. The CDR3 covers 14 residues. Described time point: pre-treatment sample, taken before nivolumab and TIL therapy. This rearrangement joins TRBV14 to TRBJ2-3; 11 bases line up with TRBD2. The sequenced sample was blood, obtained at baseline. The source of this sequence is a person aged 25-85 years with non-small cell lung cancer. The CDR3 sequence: CASSHLAGGNTQYF. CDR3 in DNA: TGTGCCAGCAGCCACTTAGCGGGGGGGAATACGCAGTATTTT. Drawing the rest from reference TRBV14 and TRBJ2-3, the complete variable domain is EAGVTQFPSHSVIEKGQTVTLRCDPISGHDNLYWYRRVMGKEIKFLLHFVKESKQDESGMPNNRFLAERTGGTYSTLKVQPAELEDSGVYFCASSHLAGGNTQYFGPGTRLTVL.